There are many counts of the clone carrying this TCR beta chain. This sample was included in a study of T cells in Graves' hyperthyroidism and ophthalmopathy. CDR1 and CDR2 (germline): SGHDT, YYEEEE. V was clipped by 0 bases and J by 8 bases; unmatched bases: 3. This CDR3 is 14 amino acids long. Amplification of TCR beta CDR3 regions used RNA as the template. The TCR CDR3 first-round RT-PCR relied on the HTBI primer set. TCRdb ran MiXCR on the multiplex PCR reads and lists one entry per CDR3 protein. The top ten clones hold around half of a sample with under 350,000 distinct CDR3 sequences, around 20% of them seen once.

The gene calls are TRBV5-6 and TRBJ2-1; TRBD1 aligns across 9 bases. The TCR originated in a woman aged 50 to 60 with Graves' hyperthyroidism. The source material was blood. The CDR3 sequence is CASSLGDRDHEQFF. The CDR3 DNA is TGTGCCAGCAGCTTGGGGGACAGGGATCATGAGCAGTTCTTC.